Listed below are T cell receptor beta chains from one sample, sequenced in a study of beta chain features in type 1 diabetes. The assay was immunoSEQ multiplex PCR, and TCRdb's table has in-frame clones only and misses some. The sample yields 330,000 or so clones, 11% to 15% seen once. Sequencing input: central memory CD4+ T cells from blood. The receptor source for this set is a man aged 30-40 years in good health. The CDR3 runs from the conserved cysteine through the conserved F or W. Fields, in order: J gene, V gene, CDR3 protein.

J gene: TRBJ2-3
V gene: TRBV30
CDR3 protein: CAWSQLAGAEDTQYF

J gene: TRBJ2-3
V gene: TRBV14
CDR3 protein: CASSQGQGTDTQYF

J gene: TRBJ2-1
V gene: TRBV7-2
CDR3 protein: CASSQTGLGYNEQFF

J gene: TRBJ1-3
V gene: TRBV4-2
CDR3 protein: CASSQDRISGNTIYF

J gene: TRBJ2-3
V gene: TRBV9
CDR3 protein: CASSKTGQGGTDTQYF

J gene: TRBJ1-2
V gene: TRBV7-2
CDR3 protein: CASSLTGSQGYTF

J gene: TRBJ2-1
V gene: TRBV9
CDR3 protein: CASSTGTAFNEQFF

J gene: TRBJ1-4
V gene: TRBV10-3
CDR3 protein: CAISESRQGNEKLFF

J gene: TRBJ1-3
V gene: TRBV5-5
CDR3 protein: CASSLLWRGVSGNTIYF

J gene: TRBJ1-1
V gene: TRBV5-4
CDR3 protein: CASSLDRRGAFF

J gene: TRBJ1-2
V gene: TRBV29-1
CDR3 protein: CSVGEGGISGYTF

J gene: TRBJ2-5
V gene: TRBV7-3
CDR3 protein: CASSTASGQETQYF

J gene: TRBJ1-4
V gene: TRBV5-1
CDR3 protein: CASSLQGAGEKLFF

J gene: TRBJ2-7
V gene: TRBV6-5
CDR3 protein: CATMGRPYGTEQYF

J gene: TRBJ2-7
V gene: TRBV11-2
CDR3 protein: CASSRMTGQRSYEQYF

J gene: TRBJ1-2
V gene: TRBV5-6
CDR3 protein: CASSLSTGSPSF